A single sample gave rise to the 23 T cell receptor beta chains below, sequenced in a study of spatial heterogeneity in lung cancer (dated by TCRdb to 2018 to 2020). Sample time point, as interpreted from the label and publication: blood at routine non-recurrence follow-up after resection. Libraries were constructed by 5' RACE. The sequencing machine was a NextSeq 500. TCRdb took the public reads, trimmed them with fastp at Q25, ran MiXCR for clone calling and kept in-frame beta chains. CDR3 protein duplicates are merged, each entry listing the most common genes and DNA. The sample data list 35,000 to 45,000 distinct CDR3 sequences, and around 7.6% of these were observed just once. The ten largest clones take up 8.5% to 10% of the sample. This specimen consisted of PBMCs, obtained at follow-up. All receptors derive from a male donor with early-stage non-small cell lung cancer.

This clonotype came up many times. The rearrangement uses TRBV27 and TRBJ2-2; the D is unclear. CDR3 length: 18 amino acids. Germline V lookup: CDR1 MNHEY, CDR2 SMNVEV (reference sequence). Trimming took 5 bases from V and 1 from J, leaving 20 bases between them. The CDR3 DNA follows: TGTGCCAGCAGTCCCCGCGTCAGTAGGGTCTTGAACACCGGGGAGCTGTTTTTT. Translation gives CASSPRVSRVLNTGELFF.

At least ten counts were recorded for this clonotype. The CDR3: CASSVVEAFF. The CDR3 DNA reads as TGTGCCAGCAGCGTAGTCGAAGCTTTCTTT. The chain uses TRBV2 and TRBJ1-1; D unclear. V gave up 6 bases and J gave up 8 bases, with 7 bases separating them. This CDR3 contains 10 residues. Germline CDR1 reads SNHLY; CDR2 reads FYNNEI.

This clonotype was seen repeatedly, ten times or more. The CDR3 protein is CASSPDGGYGYTF. The CDR3 DNA follows: TGTGCCAGCAGCCCCGACGGAGGATATGGCTACACCTTC. This chain links TRBV3-1 with TRBJ1-2, with D uncertain. Germline V lookup: CDR1 LGHDT, CDR2 YNNKEL (reference sequence). The ends were cut back, 4 bases at V and 5 bases at J, with 11 bases in the middle. CDR3 size: 13 residues.

This clonotype occurred many times. The chain joins TRBV5-1 to TRBJ2-3; D gene ambiguous. The CDR3 extends over 16 amino acids. Per the germline V gene, CDR1 is SGHRS and CDR2 is YFSETQ. The V end lost 0 bases, the J end lost 2 bases, and 13 bases lay between the germline ends. The CDR3 DNA sequence: TGCGCCAGCAGCTTGGGTGGATTCCCCCCCACAGATACGCAGTATTTT. This translates into CASSLGGFPPTDTQYF.

This clonotype was found many times. V usage is TRBV4-2 and J usage is TRBJ2-5, with D unresolved. The V gene lost 1 base and the J gene lost 0 bases, with 6 bases spanning the gap. Germline V gives CDR1 LGHNA, CDR2 YNFKEQ. The CDR3 has 14 amino acids. The CDR3 DNA sequence: TGTGCCAGCAGCCAAGTAGACTACCAAGAGACCCAGTACTTC. Translated: CASSQVDYQETQYF.

About this clonotype itself: Possible read error: a much larger clone is one base away. The CDR3 does not end in the conserved phenylalanine or tryptophan, so this is likely a read error. V usage is TRBV7-3 and J usage is TRBJ2-1, with TRBD2 matching over 13 bases. The CDR3 is 16 residues long. Germline V gene lookup returns CDR1 SGHTA and CDR2 FQGTGA. With 4 bases clipped from V and 2 bases from J, the junction kept 2 bases outside the gene matches. The CDR3 region has the DNA TGTGCCAGCAGCTCCGGACTAGCGGGGGCCTACAATGAGCAGTTCTTA. This sequence encodes CASSSGLAGAYNEQFL.

Many counts were recorded for this clonotype. The chain joins TRBV5-5 to TRBJ2-7, with 9 nucleotides matching TRBD1. The CDR3 is 16 residues long. The V gene's germline CDR1 is SGHKS and CDR2 YYEKEE (reference sequence). The J segment lost 5 bases and the V segment lost 4 bases, leaving 13 bases of the junction unmatched. CDR3 in amino acids: CASSPGQGFSRDEQYF. The CDR3 DNA is TGTGCCAGCAGCCCGGGACAGGGCTTCTCCCGGGACGAGCAGTACTTC.

At least ten counts were recorded for this clonotype. The chain employs TRBV29-1 and TRBJ1-2; D is possibly TRBD1 (6 bases). With 5 bases removed from V and 8 bases from J, the gap between germline ends came to 18 bases. Germline-derived CDR1 and CDR2 are SQVTM and ANQGSEA. The CDR3 is 13 residues long. The CDR3 DNA reads as TGCAGCGTTTTACCAGGGGCGGAAGGAGGCTACACCTTC. Translation gives CSVLPGAEGGYTF.

This clonotype occurred many times. CDR3 nucleotide sequence: TGTGCCAGCAGCGCCAGCGGGAGCTACGAGCAGTACTTC. As protein: CASSASGSYEQYF. The V call is TRBV13, the J call TRBJ2-7; 8 nucleotides agree with TRBD2. Unmatched junction bases numbered 3, after V lost 5 bases and J lost 3 bases. The CDR3 runs to 13 residues. The germline gives CDR1 PRHDT, CDR2 FYEKMQ (reference sequence). The full variable domain, rest sourced from reference TRBV13 and TRBJ2-7, is AAGVIQSPRHLIKEKRETATLKCYPIPRHDTVYWYQQGPGQDPQFLISFYEKMQSDKGSIPDRFSAQQFSDYHSELNMSSLELGDSALYFCASSASGSYEQYFGPGTRLTVT.

CDR3 bases: TGTGCCAGCAGTTCAGGGTCACCCGGGGAGCTGTTTTTT. Translating it yields CASSSGSPGELFF. This chain uses TRBV6-5 with TRBJ2-2; TRBD1 might be the D (5 bases). The germline V gene encodes CDR1 MNHEY and CDR2 SVGAGI. This CDR3 contains 13 residues. V lost 4 bases to trimming and J lost 6 bases, with 9 bases between them.

This clonotype appeared many times. The V call is TRBV7-8, the J call TRBJ1-1; D gene ambiguous. CDR3 length: 15 amino acids. CDR1 is SGHVS and CDR2 is FQNEAQ in the germline V gene. Trimming took 1 base from V and 0 from J, leaving 9 bases between them. In DNA form, the CDR3 reads TGTGCCAGCAGCTTAGATTTCGGGGTGAACACTGAAGCTTTCTTT. Translating it yields CASSLDFGVNTEAFF.

This clonotype was picked up many times. This chain uses TRBV7-2 with TRBJ1-1; D perhaps matches TRBD1 (5 bases). The germline V gene encodes CDR1 SGHTA and CDR2 FQGNSA. CDR3 length equals 12 residues. Deletions cut 3 bases from V and 8 bases from J, with 10 bases between. CDR3 sequence reads: CASSFGGGEAFF. DNA for the CDR3: TGTGCCAGCAGCTTCGGGGGAGGAGAAGCTTTCTTT.

This clonotype was picked up many times. Here the CDR3 reads CASSRVTGGRNQPQHF. For the CDR3, the DNA is TGTGCCAGCAGCCGAGTTACAGGGGGTCGCAATCAGCCCCAGCATTTT. The chain recombines TRBV12-3 or TRBV12-4 with TRBJ1-5; 8 positions match TRBD1. The ends lost 6 bases at V and 2 bases at J; junction bases unmatched: 9. The CDR3 is 16 residues long.

This clonotype was counted many times. The chain links TRBV30 to TRBJ1-5; D is perhaps TRBD1 (5 bases). Trimming stripped 2 bases from V and 2 bases from J, with 10 bases between. There are 14 residues in the CDR3. CDR1 is GTSNPN and CDR2 is SVGIG in the germline V gene (reference sequence). CDR3 amino acids: CAWSLWGGNQPQHF. The CDR3 DNA follows: TGTGCCTGGAGTCTTTGGGGGGGCAATCAGCCCCAGCATTTT.

This clonotype occurred many times. The chain employs TRBV5-1 and TRBJ1-1, with a weak D call TRBD1 (5 bases). Trimming pared 2 bases from V and 5 bases from J, leaving 16 bases between. CDR1 is SGHRS and CDR2 is YFSETQ in the germline V gene. This CDR3 has 15 residues. Here the CDR3 reads CASSFGDGGRTEAFF. The CDR3 DNA follows: TGCGCCAGCAGCTTTGGCGACGGGGGAAGGACTGAAGCTTTCTTT.

As for this clonotype: This clone may be a read error of a much larger clone one base away. This chain uses TRBV20-1 with TRBJ2-3, with 9 bases that match TRBD2. Germline V gene data show CDR1 as DFQATT and CDR2 as SNEGSKA (reference sequence). CDR3 length equals 14 residues. CDR3 protein: CSARRGGQADTRYF. The DNA for the CDR3 is TGCAGTGCTAGGCGGGGGGGCCAGGCAGATACGCGGTATTTT.

This clonotype was found many times. The rearrangement links TRBV15 to TRBJ1-1; TRBD1 aligns across 12 bases. The germline V gene encodes CDR1 LNHNV and CDR2 YYDKDF (reference sequence). V trimming: 3 bases; J trimming: 6 bases; junction bases outside the gene matches: 2. The CDR3 is 14 residues long. The CDR3 loop is CATSRGQGAAEAFF. In nucleotides, the CDR3 is TGTGCCACCAGCAGGGGACAGGGGGCCGCTGAAGCTTTCTTT.

In its sample, this clonotype was seen many times. This rearrangement joins TRBV3-1 to TRBJ2-1, with D perhaps being TRBD1 or TRBD2 (5 bases each). Deletions cut 1 base from V and 10 bases from J, with 14 bases between. Germline CDR1 LGHDT, CDR2 YNNKEL (reference sequence). The CDR3 covers 14 residues. The DNA of the CDR3 is TGTGCCAGCAGCCAAGGAGGGGTAGTTTTGGAGCAGTTCTTC. Its translation: CASSQGGVVLEQFF.

This clonotype was counted ten times or more. This chain connects TRBV7-9 to TRBJ2-2; 8 bases are shared with TRBD1. This CDR3 is 16 amino acids long. With V trimmed by 0 bases and J by 5 bases, 5 bases remained unmatched. Germline CDR1 is SEHNR and CDR2 is FQNEAQ (reference sequence). The CDR3 here is CASSLASRGLTGELFF. CDR3 DNA: TGTGCCAGCAGCTTAGCGTCCAGGGGGCTAACCGGGGAGCTGTTTTTT.

The chain links TRBV14 to TRBJ2-1; D ambiguous. Trimming removed 4 bases from V and 3 bases from J, with 7 bases in between. Germline CDR1 SGHDN, CDR2 FVKESK. The CDR3 totals 13 residues. The CDR3 DNA is TGTGCCAGCAGCCTCACACGCTACAATGAGCAGTTCTTC. It yields the protein CASSLTRYNEQFF. Combining the CDR3 with reference TRBV14 and TRBJ2-1 gives the whole variable domain EAGVTQFPSHSVIEKGQTVTLRCDPISGHDNLYWYRRVMGKEIKFLLHFVKESKQDESGMPNNRFLAERTGGTYSTLKVQPAELEDSGVYFCASSLTRYNEQFFGPGTRLTVL.

This clonotype was found many times. The chain combines TRBV5-1 with TRBJ2-2; no clear D. V lost 2 bases and J lost 0, with 11 bases in between. CDR3 length: 16 amino acids. Germline V lookup: CDR1 SGHRS, CDR2 YFSETQ. This CDR3 reads CASSFSGNANTGELFF. The CDR3 DNA reads as TGCGCCAGCAGCTTTTCGGGCAACGCGAACACCGGGGAGCTGTTTTTT.

This clonotype was recorded at least ten times. The V call is TRBV12-3 or TRBV12-4, the J call TRBJ2-2, with D unclear. The CDR3 has 17 amino acids. Trimming cost V 2 bases and J 0 bases, with 13 bases left between them. The CDR3 region has the DNA TGTGCCAGCAGTTTAACTTCCGGCAGGTCGAACACCGGGGAGCTGTTTTTT. Protein: CASSLTSGRSNTGELFF.

This clonotype was found many times. The chain employs TRBV11-2 and TRBJ2-7; tentative D call: TRBD1 (6 bases). V was pared by 5 bases and J by 2 bases, with 16 bases between. In germline, CDR1 is SGHAT, CDR2 FQNNGV. This CDR3 spans 15 amino acids. The CDR3 sequence: CASSPTGHQTYEQYF. CDR3 DNA: TGTGCCAGCAGCCCAACAGGGCACCAAACCTACGAGCAGTACTTC.